The clone carrying this T cell receptor beta chain was seen a handful of times. Using its own MiXCR run on the reads, TCRdb lists one record per CDR3 protein. This sample carries just over 300,000 distinct CDR3 sequences, roughly 17% of them seen once, and the ten largest clones take approximately 12%. V was clipped by 9 bases and J by 2 bases, with 12 bases between them. This CDR3 is 13 amino acids long. CDR1 is SNHLY and CDR2 is FYNNEI in the germline V gene. The data originate from a study of T cell repertoires in cytomegalovirus infection. Study summary: Public TCR beta signatures marked donors with CMV infection and the matching HLA.

The V and J genes are TRBV2 and TRBJ2-3; D is unresolved. Sequenced material: PBMCs. This receptor was identified in a human donor in good health (CMV status not recorded). Some clones in this sample may be carry-over from other donors' samples. The CDR3 spells CARRSVPTDTQYF. The CDR3 DNA is TGTGCCAGGAGGTCCGTCCCCACAGATACGCAGTATTTT.